These 3 T cell receptor beta chains were sequenced from one sample in a study of blood T cell repertoires in COVID-19. Method: immunoSEQ multiplex PCR; TCRdb's copy keeps in-frame clones and lacks some. The sample records about 250,000 clones, 60% to 75% being singletons. The sequenced material came from peripheral blood. All receptors derive from a woman over 75 with acute or convalescent COVID-19.

The chain uses TRBV7-9 and TRBJ2-7; 8 nucleotides match TRBD2. The germline CDR1 and CDR2 sequences are SEHNR and FQNEAQ (reference sequence). This CDR3 comprises 13 residues. The V and J ends lost 7 bases and 9 bases, in that order; junction bases with no gene match: 11. CDR3 residues: CASMEAGGTVQYF. The CDR3 nucleotides are TGTGCCAGCATGGAGGCGGGGGGAACGGTGCAGTACTTC. The full variable domain, its missing parts supplied by reference TRBV7-9 and TRBJ2-7, is DTGVSQNPRHKITKRGQNVTFRCDPISEHNRLYWYRQTLGQGPEFLTYFQNEAQLEKSRLLSDRFSAERPKGSFSTLEIQRTEQGDSAMYLCASMEAGGTVQYFGPGTRLTVT.

This clone was seen more than once but under ten times. J is TRBJ2-1 and V is TRBV2, with TRBD2 matching over 8 bases. Germline CDR1 reads SNHLY; CDR2 reads FYNNEI. The CDR3 runs 16 residues. J was trimmed by 2 bases and V by 3 bases; bases with no gene match: 6. In nucleotides, the CDR3 is TGTGCCAGCAGTGACGACGGGGGACTAGCCTACAATGAGCAGTTCTTC. Translation gives CASSDDGGLAYNEQFF.

The chain has TRBV6-4 and TRBJ2-1; TRBD2 is a possible D gene (5 bases). Deletions cut 0 bases from V and 9 bases from J, with 12 bases between. Germline CDR1 reads MRHNA; CDR2 reads SNTAGT. This CDR3 has 14 amino acids. The CDR3 bases are TGTGCCAGCAGTGACTCGGACTCCTGGGGTGAGCAGTTCTTC. Translating gives CASSDSDSWGEQFF.